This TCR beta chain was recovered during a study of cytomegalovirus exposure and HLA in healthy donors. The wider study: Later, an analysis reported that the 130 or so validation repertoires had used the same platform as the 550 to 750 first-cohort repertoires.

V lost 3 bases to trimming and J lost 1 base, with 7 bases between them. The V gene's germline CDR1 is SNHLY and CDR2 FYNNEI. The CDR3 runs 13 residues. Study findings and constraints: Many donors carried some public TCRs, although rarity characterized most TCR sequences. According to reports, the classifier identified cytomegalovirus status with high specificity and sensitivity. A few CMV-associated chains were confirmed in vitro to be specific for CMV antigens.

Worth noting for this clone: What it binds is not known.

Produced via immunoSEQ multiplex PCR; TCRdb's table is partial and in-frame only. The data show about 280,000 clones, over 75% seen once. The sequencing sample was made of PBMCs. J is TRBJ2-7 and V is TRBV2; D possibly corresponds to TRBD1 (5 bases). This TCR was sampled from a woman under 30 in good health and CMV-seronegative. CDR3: CASSDRGSYEQYF. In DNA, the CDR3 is TGTGCCAGCAGTGATAGGGGTTCCTACGAGCAGTACTTC.